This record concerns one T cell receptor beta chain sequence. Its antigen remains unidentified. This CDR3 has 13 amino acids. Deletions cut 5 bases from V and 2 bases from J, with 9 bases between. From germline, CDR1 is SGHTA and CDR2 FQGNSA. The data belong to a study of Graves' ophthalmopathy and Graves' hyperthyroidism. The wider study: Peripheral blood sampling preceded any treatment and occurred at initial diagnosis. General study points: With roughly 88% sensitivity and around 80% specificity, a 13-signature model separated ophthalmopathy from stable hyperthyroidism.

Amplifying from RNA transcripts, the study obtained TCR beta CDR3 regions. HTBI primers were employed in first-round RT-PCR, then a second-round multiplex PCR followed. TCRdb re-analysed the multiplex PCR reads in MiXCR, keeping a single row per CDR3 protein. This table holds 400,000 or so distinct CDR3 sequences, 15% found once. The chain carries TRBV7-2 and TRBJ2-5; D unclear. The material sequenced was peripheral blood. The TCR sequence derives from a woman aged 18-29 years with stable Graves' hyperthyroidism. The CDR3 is CASSRTKQETQYF. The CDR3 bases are TGTGCCAGCAGCAGGACCAAACAAGAGACCCAGTACTTC.